This TCR beta chain was identified in a study of molecular identifiers for immune sequencing clone quantification. Across the study: In replicates, RNA from 20,000 or 100,000 naive CD8 cells was divided five ways and four parts were sequenced. Points from the study as a whole: Clone sizes that are highly expanded could be underestimated when identical TCR molecules share a barcode.

This clonotype came up a few times. No antigen is known for it. Between the trimmed V and J ends, which lost 3 bases and 8 bases, there was a span of 22 bases. Germline loops: CDR1 PRHDT, CDR2 FYEKMQ (reference sequence). CDR3 length equals 16 residues. Sorting captured naive CD8 T cells as CD8+CD4-CCR7+CD45RA+. Listed TCR primers and previously described methods were used for bulk TCR libraries. Each CDR3 protein is one row after TCRdb ran MiXCR on the PCR reads. The data show approximately 500,000 distinct CDR3 sequences, about 25% seen once. The chain joins TRBV13 to TRBJ1-2; D not resolved. Specimen: naive CD8+ T cells from blood, with Jurkat cell RNA spiked in. Subset noted: FACS-sorted CD8+CD4-CCR7+CD45RA+ naive T cells. The clonotype was recovered from a human donor in good health. Some libraries in this study had Jurkat cell RNA spiked in. The CDR3 spells CASSLPTGTLAGGYTF. In nucleotides, the CDR3 is TGTGCCAGCAGCTTGCCGACCGGAACCCTGGCTGGGGGCTACACCTTC. Full variable domain (rest looked up from reference TRBV13 and TRBJ1-2): AAGVIQSPRHLIKEKRETATLKCYPIPRHDTVYWYQQGPGQDPQFLISFYEKMQSDKGSIPDRFSAQQFSDYHSELNMSSLELGDSALYFCASSLPTGTLAGGYTFGSGTRLTVV.